This T cell receptor beta chain was sequenced in a study of T cells in Graves' hyperthyroidism and ophthalmopathy. For the study at large: Peripheral blood samples were taken at initial diagnosis, prior to any treatment.

Study conclusions and caveats: The model made its ophthalmopathy prediction, and onset followed a median approximately 6 months later. Most clonotypes expanded in thyroid above 0.001 were likewise present in blood.

Amplification of TCR beta CDR3 regions used RNA as the template. The HTBI primer set drove a first-round RT-PCR of the TCR CDR3. TCRdb reprocessed the multiplex PCR reads with MiXCR, giving one entry per CDR3 protein. The sample carries 360,000 or so distinct CDR3 sequences, 12% to 15% recorded once. This clonotype was recorded many times. What it binds is unknown. Germline V gene data show CDR1 as GTSNPN and CDR2 as SVGIG (reference sequence). CDR3 size: 16 residues. V was clipped by 3 bases and J by 7 bases; unmatched bases: 9. The rearrangement links TRBV30 to TRBJ2-1; 13 bases map to TRBD2. The source is a woman aged 55-69 years with Graves' ophthalmopathy. Sequencing was performed on blood. This CDR3 is CAWSANRLAGGNEQFF. The CDR3 nucleotides read TGTGCCTGGAGCGCCAACCGACTAGCGGGAGGAAATGAGCAGTTCTTC.